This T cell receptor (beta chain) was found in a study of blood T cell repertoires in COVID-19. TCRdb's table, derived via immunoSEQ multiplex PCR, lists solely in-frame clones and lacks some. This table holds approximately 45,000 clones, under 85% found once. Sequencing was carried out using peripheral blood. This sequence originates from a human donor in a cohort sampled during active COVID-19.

CDR3 protein: CASSPNYGQLGYEQYF. The CDR3 nucleotides read TGCGCCAGCAGCCCCAACTACGGACAGCTGGGCTACGAGCAGTACTTC. The chain joins TRBV4-1 to TRBJ2-7; D may be TRBD1 (6 bases). The CDR3 totals 16 residues. Trimming left V 4 bases short and J 3 bases short, with 19 bases between. Germline loops: CDR1 MGHRA, CDR2 YSYEKL.